The 17 T cell receptor beta chains below come from one sample, sequenced in a study of cytomegalovirus exposure and HLA in healthy donors. Researchers ran the PCR with 60 Vbeta and 13 Jbeta primers. Profiling relied on immunoSEQ multiplex PCR, and the TCRdb table lists in-frame clones only, not all of them. This sample yields roughly 70,000 clones, of which roughly 81% are seen a single time; 9.5% to 12% belongs to the top ten. The sample was PBMCs. These receptors came from a human donor in good health.

CDR3 region: CASSQGLHGDEQFF. The CDR3 nucleotides read TGCGCCAGCAGCCAGGGTCTTCATGGCGATGAGCAGTTCTTC. This chain links TRBV5-1 with TRBJ2-1, with a weak D call TRBD1 (5 bases). Trimming pared 4 bases from V and 8 bases from J, leaving 16 bases between. This CDR3 is built from 14 residues. In germline, CDR1 is SGHRS, CDR2 YFSETQ.

The chain couples TRBV29-1 to TRBJ2-3; 9 bases are shared with TRBD2. The CDR3 is 17 residues long. Trimming cost V 1 base and J 2 bases; bases outside gene matches: 10. CDR1 is SQVTM and CDR2 is ANQGSEA in the germline V gene. CDR3 nucleotide sequence: TGCAGCGTTGAAGGGCAGGAGACTAGCGGATACACAGATACGCAGTATTTT. Protein product: CSVEGQETSGYTDTQYF.

The rearrangement uses TRBV4-1 and TRBJ2-7; 9 bases fit TRBD1. Germline CDR1 MGHRA, CDR2 YSYEKL. The CDR3 has 15 amino acids. V was clipped by 4 bases and J by 0 bases; unmatched bases: 4. The CDR3, as DNA: TGCGCCAGCAGCCCGGGACAGGGTCCCTCCTACGAGCAGTACTTC. It specifies CASSPGQGPSYEQYF.

This chain links TRBV28 with TRBJ1-1, with 7 bases lining up with TRBD1. Germline loops: CDR1 MDHEN, CDR2 SYDVKM. This CDR3 has 13 residues. With V trimmed by 6 bases and J by 6 bases, 7 bases remained unmatched. CDR3 bases: TGTGCCAGCAGCAGACAGGGCCGGTCTGAAGCTTTCTTT. It is translated as CASSRQGRSEAFF.

The chain links TRBV10-2 to TRBJ2-7; TRBD1 matches at 7 bases. This CDR3 comprises 13 residues. CDR1 is WSHSY and CDR2 is SAAADI in the germline V gene. With 7 bases clipped from V and 2 bases from J, the junction kept 5 bases outside the gene matches. The CDR3 here is CASNKGAAYEQYF. CDR3 DNA: TGCGCCAGCAACAAGGGGGCGGCCTACGAGCAGTACTTC.

V gene TRBV4-1 combines with J gene TRBJ1-1, with D perhaps TRBD1 (6 bases). This CDR3 has 14 residues. With 6 bases removed from V and 0 bases from J, the gap between germline ends came to 11 bases. The germline V gene encodes CDR1 MGHRA and CDR2 YSYEKL. The CDR3 reads CASSGTGLNTEAFF. The DNA of the CDR3 is TGCGCCAGCAGTGGTACAGGGTTGAACACTGAAGCTTTCTTT.

By sample share, this clone is medium-sized. One end of the junction does not line up with germline, which may come from a read error. This chain links TRBV7-7 with TRBJ2-5, with 8 bases lining up with TRBD2. Germline V lookup: CDR1 SSHAT, CDR2 FNYEAQ (reference sequence). The CDR3 totals 16 residues. The DNA of the CDR3 is TGTGCTAGCAGCTTATTCCCGCGGGAGGAGGCAGAGACCCAGTACTTC. Its translation is CASSLFPREEAETQYF.

This clone was counted many times. This rearrangement joins TRBV28 to TRBJ1-4; no definite D call. This CDR3 contains 11 residues. The ends were cut back, 6 bases at V and 13 bases at J, with 12 bases in the middle. Germline CDR1 and CDR2: MDHEN and SYDVKM. CDR3 amino acids: CASSPRDRLFF. In DNA form, the CDR3 reads TGTGCCAGCAGCCCCCGGGATAGACTGTTTTTT.

The chain carries TRBV5-1 and TRBJ2-7; 8 bases are a match to TRBD2. The germline V gene encodes CDR1 SGHRS and CDR2 YFSETQ. J was trimmed by 3 bases and V by 3 bases; bases with no gene match: 5. This CDR3 is built from 14 residues. As DNA, the CDR3 is TGCGCCAGCAGCTCGGGGGGGGGCCTCTACGAGCAGTACTTC. This sequence encodes CASSSGGGLYEQYF.

The chain employs TRBV7-8 and TRBJ2-3, with TRBD1 identical over 7 bases. Germline loops: CDR1 SGHVS, CDR2 FQNEAQ. The CDR3 spans 15 residues. The ends lost 3 bases at V and 4 bases at J; junction bases unmatched: 7. CDR3 sequence reads: CASSFHDRASDTQYF. The CDR3 coding sequence is TGTGCCAGCAGCTTCCATGACAGGGCATCAGATACGCAGTATTTT.

On this clone: At one end, the junction sequence differs from germline, possibly due to a read error. The DNA of the CDR3 is TGTTCCAGCAGCTTAGCTACCGGGACAGGGAATCAGCCCCAGCATTTT. It encodes CSSSLATGTGNQPQHF. The gene calls are TRBV7-9 and TRBJ1-5; 9 bases agree with TRBD1. The CDR3 consists of 16 residues. CDR1 and CDR2 from the germline V gene are SEHNR and FQNEAQ (reference sequence). Together with reference TRBV7-9 and TRBJ1-5, the CDR3 gives the full variable domain: DTGVSQNPRHKITKRGQNVTFRCDPISEHNRLYWYRQTLGQGPEFLTYFQNEAQLEKSRLLSDRFSAERPKGSFSTLEIQRTEQGDSAMYLCSSSLATGTGNQPQHFGDGTRLSIL.

The J gene is TRBJ1-2, the V gene TRBV11-2; unclear D gene. Germline CDR1 SGHAT, CDR2 FQNNGV. Trimming removed 5 bases from V and 7 bases from J, with 14 bases in between. CDR3 length: 13 residues. CDR3 bases: TGTGCCAGCAGCCCCCCGTCGCAGGCTGGCTACACCTTC. It encodes CASSPPSQAGYTF. The whole variable domain, remainder taken from reference TRBV11-2 and TRBJ1-2, is EAGVAQSPRYKIIEKRQSVAFWCNPISGHATLYWYQQILGQGPKLLIQFQNNGVVDDSQLPKDRFSAERLKGVDSTLKIQPAKLEDSAVYLCASSPPSQAGYTFGSGTRLTVV.

The chain links TRBV7-9 to TRBJ2-2, with TRBD2 as a possible D gene (5 bases). Germline-derived CDR1 and CDR2 are SEHNR and FQNEAQ (reference sequence). Trimming took off 1 base at V and 6 bases at J, with 9 bases between the two ends. The CDR3 runs 14 residues. The CDR3 DNA reads TGTGCCAGCAGCTTAGAACTAGACGCCGGGGAGCTGTTTTTT. Amino acid sequence: CASSLELDAGELFF.

The rearrangement joins TRBV18 to TRBJ1-1, with a weak D call TRBD1 (5 bases). V shed 4 bases and J shed 1 base, with 7 bases lying between them. The germline CDR1 and CDR2 sequences are KGHSH and LQKENI. The CDR3 runs to 13 residues. CDR3 loop: CASSLDRNTEAFF. The CDR3 DNA reads TGTGCCAGCTCACTCGACAGGAACACTGAAGCTTTCTTT.

The chain has TRBV4-2 and TRBJ2-7, with D maybe TRBD1 (6 bases). V lost 3 bases and J 0 bases, leaving 15 bases between the germline ends. Germline V lookup: CDR1 LGHNA, CDR2 YNFKEQ. The CDR3 sequence is 16 residues long. This chain's CDR3 is CASSQASTGFSYEQYF. In DNA, the CDR3 is TGTGCCAGCAGCCAGGCCTCGACAGGATTCTCCTACGAGCAGTACTTC.

The chain uses TRBV5-5 and TRBJ2-3; 8 nucleotides line up with TRBD1. Germline V CDR1 and CDR2: SGHKS, YYEKEE (reference sequence). There are 16 residues in the CDR3. J was trimmed by 1 base and V by 5 bases; bases with no gene match: 9. CDR3 coding DNA: TGTGCCAGCAGTACTTATGACAGGGGAGGCACAGATACGCAGTATTTT. Encoded protein: CASSTYDRGGTDTQYF.

The V call is TRBV14, the J call TRBJ2-1; 11 positions match TRBD2. After removal of 4 bases from V and 3 bases from J, the junction contained 8 bases not matched to a gene. CDR3 size: 17 residues. Germline assignment: CDR1 SGHDN and CDR2 FVKESK. CDR3 DNA sequence: TGTGCCAGCAGCCCTTTCGGGACTAGCGGTAACTACAATGAGCAGTTCTTC. This encodes CASSPFGTSGNYNEQFF.